This note documents a single T cell receptor beta chain sequence. Germline V gives CDR1 SSHAT, CDR2 FNYEAQ (reference sequence). There are 15 residues in the CDR3. Trimming at V came to 1 base and at J to 3 bases, leaving 3 bases not matched to a gene. Methods used by the authors: The authors estimated nucleated cell counts from reference gene primer amplification. Assay used: immunoSEQ multiplex PCR; TCRdb lists only in-frame clones, some missing. The D gene and trimming were derived from the DNA, and the V and J assignments and clone size from that table. Found here are roughly 110,000 clones, over 70% of them singletons; the top ten hold roughly 1.5%. The data are from a study of blood T cell repertoires in COVID-19. The overall study: Samples taken during acute and convalescent COVID-19 were collected in the United States, Italy and Spain. PBMCs, B-cell-depleted T cells, or T cells provided the cDNA or gDNA that made up the material.

This chain uses TRBV7-7 with TRBJ2-3; 8 bases are a match to TRBD2. This TCR came from a man aged 50 or older with acute or convalescent COVID-19. The sequenced sample was peripheral blood. CDR3: CASSLGGGGTDTQYF. For the CDR3, the DNA is TGTGCCAGCAGCTTAGGTGGCGGGGGGACAGATACGCAGTATTTT.